What follows describes a single T cell receptor beta chain. The data were taken from a study of blood T cell repertoires in COVID-19. Source study methods: Cell counts per sample came from amplifying reference gene primers. Method: immunoSEQ multiplex PCR; TCRdb's copy keeps in-frame clones and lacks some. That table is the source of V, J and clone size, and D and trimming were worked out from the DNA. The sample carries approximately 300,000 clones, 85% recorded once. All exposed participants met a person with COVID-19 within 2 weeks before entering the study. The CDR3 extends over 15 amino acids. Per germline, CDR1 LGHNA and CDR2 YSLEER. Trimming removed 0 bases at V and 3 bases at J, with 11 bases between.

The origin of this receptor is a woman in her 30s who had been exposed to COVID-19. The V gene is TRBV4-3, the J gene TRBJ1-1; D is uncertain. The sample was PBMCs or T cells enriched from blood (not recorded which). This CDR3 is CASSQDYEAYTEAFF. CDR3 DNA sequence: TGCGCCAGCAGCCAAGATTATGAGGCTTACACTGAAGCTTTCTTT.